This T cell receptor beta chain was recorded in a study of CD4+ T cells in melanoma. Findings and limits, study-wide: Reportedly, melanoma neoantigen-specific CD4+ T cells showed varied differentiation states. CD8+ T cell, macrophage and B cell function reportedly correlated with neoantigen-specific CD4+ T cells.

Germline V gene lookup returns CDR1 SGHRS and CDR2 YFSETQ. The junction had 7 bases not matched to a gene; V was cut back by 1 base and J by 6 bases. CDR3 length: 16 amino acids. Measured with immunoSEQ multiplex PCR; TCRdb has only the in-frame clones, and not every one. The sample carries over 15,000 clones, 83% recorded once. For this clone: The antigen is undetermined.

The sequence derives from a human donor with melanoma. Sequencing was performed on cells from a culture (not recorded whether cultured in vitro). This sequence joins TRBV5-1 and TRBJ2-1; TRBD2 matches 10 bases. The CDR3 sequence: CASSLTLAGLSNEQFF. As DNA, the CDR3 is TGCGCCAGCAGCTTGACACTAGCGGGGCTTAGCAATGAGCAGTTCTTC.